Reported below is one T cell receptor (beta chain). This record comes from a study of blood T cell repertoires in COVID-19. V was clipped by 4 bases and J by 2 bases; unmatched bases: 4. CDR3 length equals 15 residues. Germline CDR1 SNHLY, CDR2 FYNNEI. Profiling relied on immunoSEQ multiplex PCR, and the TCRdb table lists in-frame clones only, not all of them. The sample has 85,000 to 95,000 clones; about nine tenths are singletons. The TCR comes from a woman over 75 with acute or convalescent COVID-19. This chain uses TRBV2 with TRBJ2-5; 10 bases fit TRBD2. Material for sequencing was peripheral blood. DNA of the CDR3: TGTGCCAGCAGTGTCAGAGCGGGAGGGCAAGAGACCCAGTACTTC. Translation: CASSVRAGGQETQYF.